Below, one T cell receptor (beta chain) is given with its context. What it recognizes is unknown. One entry per CDR3 protein results from TCRdb running MiXCR on the RT-PCR reads. In the table there are approximately 680,000 distinct CDR3 sequences, around a sixth of which are singletons. These data come from a study of response to subunit inactivated influenza vaccine. Study-level results: Authors suggested each seasonal flu vaccination may recruit only limited numbers of new T cells.

This CDR3 comprises 16 residues. From germline, CDR1 is LGHNA and CDR2 YSLEER. V was shortened by 1 base and J by 3 bases, with 13 bases between the two germline ends. Sequencing was performed on PBMCs from blood, taken 11 to 12 days after vaccination. The sequence was collected from a man aged 45 to 65 who received an inactivated influenza vaccine. J is TRBJ2-4 and V is TRBV4-3; D gene uncertain. Here the CDR3 reads CASSQGVHGDKNIQYF. CDR3 DNA: TGCGCCAGCAGCCAAGGAGTACATGGGGACAAAAACATTCAGTACTTC.